This T cell receptor beta chain is drawn from a study of blood T cell repertoires in COVID-19. Study information: Acute and convalescent COVID-19 samples came from the United States, Italy and Spain. PBMCs, B-cell-depleted T cells, or T cells were the source of the cDNA or gDNA that made up the material.

Authors' processing steps: Reference gene primer amplification in the assay estimated nucleated cell counts. Clones were sequenced by immunoSEQ multiplex PCR, and TCRdb holds only the in-frame ones, with some missing. V and J calls plus clone size are reproduced from that table; the DNA served to infer D and trimming. Of approximately 150,000 clones in the sample, over 70% were seen once. Germline V gene lookup returns CDR1 LNHDA and CDR2 SQIVND (reference sequence). This CDR3 is 16 amino acids long. Trimming at V came to 6 bases and at J to 10 bases, leaving 18 bases not matched to a gene. The rearrangement links TRBV19 to TRBJ2-1; 7 bases are a match to TRBD2. The TCR sequence derives from a man aged 45 to 65 with active or convalescent COVID-19. Sequencing input: peripheral blood. The chain's CDR3 is CASSSFSGEGGREQFF. CDR3 coding DNA: TGTGCCAGTAGCTCCTTCTCCGGGGAGGGAGGGAGAGAGCAGTTCTTC.